This TCR beta chain was recorded in a study of T-cell memory formation after mild COVID-19. Whole-study context: There were largely donor-specific TCR clusters.

The germline gives CDR1 SGHNT, CDR2 YYREEE (reference sequence). The CDR3 has 15 amino acids. Losses at the gene ends were 3 bases for V and 4 bases for J; bases not matched to a gene: 3. This clonotype came up many times. Its matching antigen is unknown. Findings of the study overall: Shrinking CD4+ clones were chiefly CM and EM; CD8+ ones were chiefly EMRA. Whereas later expanders leaned CD4+, clones contracting day 15 to 85 showed a balanced CD4/CD8 makeup.

In TCRdb, the 5' RACE reads were re-called with MiXCR into one record per CDR3 protein. Here the sample spans about 38,000 distinct CDR3 sequences, roughly an eighth being singletons. The clonotype originates from a man younger than 35 who had mild COVID-19 (a few samples of this study predate the infection). Cell type and time point are not known. This chain uses TRBV5-4 with TRBJ2-2, with 10 bases fitting TRBD2. Sequencing was done on a sample of PBMCs or a T cell subset sorted from them (not recorded which). The DNA for the CDR3 is TGTGCCAGCAGCTCGAGCGGGGGGGCCACCGGGGAGCTGTTTTTT. It codes for CASSSSGGATGELFF. Looking up the rest from reference TRBV5-4 and TRBJ2-2 gives the full variable domain: ETGVTQSPTHLIKTRGQQVTLRCSSQSGHNTVSWYQQALGQGPQFIFQYYREEENGRGNFPPRFSGLQFPNYSSELNVNALELDDSALYLCASSSSGGATGELFFGEGSRLTVL.